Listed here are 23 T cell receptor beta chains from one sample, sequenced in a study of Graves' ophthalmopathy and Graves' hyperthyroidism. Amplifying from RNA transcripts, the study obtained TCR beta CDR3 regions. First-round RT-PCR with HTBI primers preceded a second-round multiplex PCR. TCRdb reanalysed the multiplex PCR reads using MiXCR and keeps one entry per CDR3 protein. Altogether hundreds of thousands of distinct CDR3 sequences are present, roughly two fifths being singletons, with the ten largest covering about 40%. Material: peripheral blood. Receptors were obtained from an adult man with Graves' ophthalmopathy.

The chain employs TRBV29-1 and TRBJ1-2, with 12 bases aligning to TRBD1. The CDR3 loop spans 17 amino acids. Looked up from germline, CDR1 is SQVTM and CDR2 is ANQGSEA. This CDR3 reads CNVVRGGQGARYSGYTF. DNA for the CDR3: TGCAACGTCGTTCGGGGGGGACAGGGGGCGCGGTACTCCGGCTACACCTTC.

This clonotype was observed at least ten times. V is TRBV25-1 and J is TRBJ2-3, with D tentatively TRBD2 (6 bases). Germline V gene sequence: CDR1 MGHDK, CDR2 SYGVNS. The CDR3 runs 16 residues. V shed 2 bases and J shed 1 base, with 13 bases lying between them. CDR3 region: CASSERRGMGTDTQYF. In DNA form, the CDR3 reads TGTGCCAGCAGTGAACGTCGGGGGATGGGCACAGATACGCAGTATTTT.

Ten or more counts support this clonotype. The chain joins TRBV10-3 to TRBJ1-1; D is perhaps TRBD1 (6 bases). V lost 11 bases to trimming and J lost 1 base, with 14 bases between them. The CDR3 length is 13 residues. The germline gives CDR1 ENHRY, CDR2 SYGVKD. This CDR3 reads CASTGFENTEAFF. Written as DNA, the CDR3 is TGTGCCTCGACAGGCTTCGAGAACACTGAAGCTTTCTTT.

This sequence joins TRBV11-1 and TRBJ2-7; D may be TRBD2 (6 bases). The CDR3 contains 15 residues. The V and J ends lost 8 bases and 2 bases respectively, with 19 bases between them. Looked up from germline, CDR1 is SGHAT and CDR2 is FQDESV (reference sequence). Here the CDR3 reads CASPVGVAATYEQYF. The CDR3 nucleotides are TGTGCCAGCCCCGTCGGGGTAGCGGCTACCTACGAGCAGTACTTC.

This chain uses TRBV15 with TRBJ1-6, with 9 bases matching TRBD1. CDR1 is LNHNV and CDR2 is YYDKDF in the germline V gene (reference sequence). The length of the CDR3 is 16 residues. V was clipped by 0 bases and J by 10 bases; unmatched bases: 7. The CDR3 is CATSRDVTGGKSPLHF. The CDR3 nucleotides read TGTGCCACCAGCAGAGATGTTACAGGGGGCAAATCACCCCTCCACTTT.

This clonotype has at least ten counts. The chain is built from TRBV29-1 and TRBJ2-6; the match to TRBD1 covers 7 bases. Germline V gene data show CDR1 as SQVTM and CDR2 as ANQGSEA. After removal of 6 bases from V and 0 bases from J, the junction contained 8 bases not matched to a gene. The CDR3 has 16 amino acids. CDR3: CSVETGLSSGANVLTF. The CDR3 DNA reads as TGCAGCGTCGAGACAGGGCTAAGCTCTGGGGCCAACGTCCTGACTTTC.

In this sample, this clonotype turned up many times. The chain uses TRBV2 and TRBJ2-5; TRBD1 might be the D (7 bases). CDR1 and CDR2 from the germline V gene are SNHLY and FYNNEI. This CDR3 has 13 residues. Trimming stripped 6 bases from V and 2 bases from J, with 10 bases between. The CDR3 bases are TGTGCCAGCAGCGGGGGACAGCAAGAGACCCAGTACTTC. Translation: CASSGGQQETQYF. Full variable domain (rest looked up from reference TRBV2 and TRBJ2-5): EPEVTQTPSHQVTQMGQEVILRCVPISNHLYFYWYRQILGQKVEFLVSFYNNEISEKSEIFDDQFSVERPDGSNFTLKIRSTKLEDSAMYFCASSGGQQETQYFGPGTRLLVL.

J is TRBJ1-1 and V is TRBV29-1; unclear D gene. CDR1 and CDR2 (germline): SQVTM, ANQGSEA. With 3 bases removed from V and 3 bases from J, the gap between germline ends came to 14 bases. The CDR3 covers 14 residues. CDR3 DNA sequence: TGCAGCGTTGATCTAGCGGGAGAGTACACTGAAGCTTTCTTT. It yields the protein CSVDLAGEYTEAFF.

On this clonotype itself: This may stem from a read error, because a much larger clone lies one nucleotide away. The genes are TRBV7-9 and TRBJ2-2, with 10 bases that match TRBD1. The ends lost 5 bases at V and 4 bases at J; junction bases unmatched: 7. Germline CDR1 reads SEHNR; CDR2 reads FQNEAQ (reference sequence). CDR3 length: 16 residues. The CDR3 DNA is TGTGCCAGCAGCCGACCGGGACAGGGGAGCACCGGGGAGCTGTTTTTT. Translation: CASSRPGQGSTGELFF.

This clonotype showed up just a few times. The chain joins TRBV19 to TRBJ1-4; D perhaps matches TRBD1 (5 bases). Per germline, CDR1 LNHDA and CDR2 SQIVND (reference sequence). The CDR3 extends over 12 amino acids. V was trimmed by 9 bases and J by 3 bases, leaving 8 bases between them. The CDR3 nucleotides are TGTGCCAGCAGGGAACCTAATGAAAAACTGTTTTTT. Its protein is CASREPNEKLFF.

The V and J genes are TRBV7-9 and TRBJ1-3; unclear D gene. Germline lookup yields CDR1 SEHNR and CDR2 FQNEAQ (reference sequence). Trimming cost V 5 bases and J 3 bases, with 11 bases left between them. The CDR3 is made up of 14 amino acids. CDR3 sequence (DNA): TGTGCCAGCAGCGCCGAGAGCTTTGGAAACACCATATATTTT. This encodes CASSAESFGNTIYF.

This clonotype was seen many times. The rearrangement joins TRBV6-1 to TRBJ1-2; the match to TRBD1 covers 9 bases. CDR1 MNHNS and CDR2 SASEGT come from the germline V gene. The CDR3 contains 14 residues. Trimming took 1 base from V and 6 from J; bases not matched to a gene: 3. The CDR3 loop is CASSEGTGEDGYTF. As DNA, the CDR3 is TGTGCCAGCAGTGAAGGGACAGGGGAGGATGGCTACACCTTC.

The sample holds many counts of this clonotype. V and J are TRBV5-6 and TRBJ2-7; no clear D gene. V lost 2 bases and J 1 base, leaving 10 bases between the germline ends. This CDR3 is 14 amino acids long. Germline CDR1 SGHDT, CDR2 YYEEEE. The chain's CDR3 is CASSLALPSYEQYF. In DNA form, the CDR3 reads TGTGCCAGCAGCTTAGCACTACCTTCCTACGAGCAGTACTTC.

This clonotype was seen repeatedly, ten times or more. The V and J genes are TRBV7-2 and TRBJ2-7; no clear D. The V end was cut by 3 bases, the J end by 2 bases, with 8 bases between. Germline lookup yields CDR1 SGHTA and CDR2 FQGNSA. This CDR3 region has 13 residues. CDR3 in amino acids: CASSFKVAYEQYF. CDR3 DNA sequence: TGTGCCAGCAGCTTCAAGGTAGCCTACGAGCAGTACTTC.

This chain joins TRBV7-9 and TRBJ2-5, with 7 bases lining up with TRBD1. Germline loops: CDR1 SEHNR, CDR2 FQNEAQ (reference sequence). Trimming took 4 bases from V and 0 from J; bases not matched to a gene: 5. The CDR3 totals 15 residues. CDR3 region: CASSSGTDYQETQYF. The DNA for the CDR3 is TGTGCCAGCAGCTCCGGGACAGATTACCAAGAGACCCAGTACTTC.

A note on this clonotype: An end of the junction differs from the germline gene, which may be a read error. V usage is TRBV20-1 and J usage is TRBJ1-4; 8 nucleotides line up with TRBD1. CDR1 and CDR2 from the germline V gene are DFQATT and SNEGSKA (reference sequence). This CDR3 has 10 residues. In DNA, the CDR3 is TGCAGTGCTCCGTCCTCGGACAGGGTATTT. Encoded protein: CSAPSSDRVF.

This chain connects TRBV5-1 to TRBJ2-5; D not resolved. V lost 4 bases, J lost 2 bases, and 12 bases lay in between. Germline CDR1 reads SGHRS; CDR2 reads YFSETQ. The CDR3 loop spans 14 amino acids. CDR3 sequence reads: CASSPTIGQETQYF. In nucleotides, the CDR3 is TGCGCCAGCAGCCCCACGATAGGGCAAGAGACCCAGTACTTC.

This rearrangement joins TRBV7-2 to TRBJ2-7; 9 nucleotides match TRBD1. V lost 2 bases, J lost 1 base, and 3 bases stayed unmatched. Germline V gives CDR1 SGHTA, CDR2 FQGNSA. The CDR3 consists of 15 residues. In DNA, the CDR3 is TGTGCCAGCAGCTTACGGACAGGGGAGTCCTACGAGCAGTACTTC. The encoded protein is CASSLRTGESYEQYF.

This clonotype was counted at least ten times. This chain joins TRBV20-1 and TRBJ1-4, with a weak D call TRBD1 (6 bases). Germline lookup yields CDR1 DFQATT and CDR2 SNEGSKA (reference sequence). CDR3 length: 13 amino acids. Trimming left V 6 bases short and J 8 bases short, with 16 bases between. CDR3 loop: CSATEGVWEKLFF. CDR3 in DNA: TGCAGTGCGACCGAGGGGGTTTGGGAAAAACTGTTTTTT.

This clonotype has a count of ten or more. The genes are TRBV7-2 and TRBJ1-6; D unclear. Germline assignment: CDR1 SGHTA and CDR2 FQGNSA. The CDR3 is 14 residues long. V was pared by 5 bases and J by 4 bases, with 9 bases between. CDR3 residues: CASSTQTYNSPLHF. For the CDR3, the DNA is TGTGCCAGCAGCACACAAACTTATAATTCACCCCTCCACTTT.

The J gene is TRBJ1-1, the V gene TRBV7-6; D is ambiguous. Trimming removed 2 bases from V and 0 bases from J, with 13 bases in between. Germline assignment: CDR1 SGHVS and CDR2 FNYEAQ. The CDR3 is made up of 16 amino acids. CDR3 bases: TGTGCCAGCAGCTTATCGTCGTCGTCGGTGAACACTGAAGCTTTCTTT. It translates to CASSLSSSSVNTEAFF.

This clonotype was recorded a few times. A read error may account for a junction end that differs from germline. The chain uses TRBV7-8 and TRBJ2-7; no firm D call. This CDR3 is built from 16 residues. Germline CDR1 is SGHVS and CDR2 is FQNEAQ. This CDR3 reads CASSQEPPPPSYEQYF. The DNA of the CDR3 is TGCGCCAGCAGCCAAGAGCCCCCCCCCCCGTCGTACGAGCAGTACTTC.

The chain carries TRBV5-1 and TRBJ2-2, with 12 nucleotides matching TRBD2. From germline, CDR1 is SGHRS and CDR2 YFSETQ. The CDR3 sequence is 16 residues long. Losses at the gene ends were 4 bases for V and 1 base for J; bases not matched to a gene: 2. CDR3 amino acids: CASSPTSGRNTGELFF. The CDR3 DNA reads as TGCGCCAGCAGCCCGACTAGCGGGAGGAACACCGGGGAGCTGTTTTTT.